This TCR beta chain was found in a study of graft-versus-host responses after intestinal transplantation. Overall study: For 2 to 4 years after anti-thymocyte globulin induction, all recipients took tacrolimus and steroids. Whole-study findings and limits: Individuals who had graft-donor T cell macrochimerism had allografts that showed high graft-versus-host to host-versus-graft clonal ratios. Marrow from the recipient contained GvH clones, some of which had appeared first in ileum or blood.

Method: immunoSEQ multiplex PCR; TCRdb's copy keeps in-frame clones and lacks some. Of over 80,000 clones in the sample, 75% to 95% were seen once. Germline V gene data show CDR1 as MNHEY and CDR2 as SMNVEV (reference sequence). CDR3 size: 18 residues. The V gene lost 1 base and the J gene lost 2 bases, with 20 bases spanning the gap. To note about this clone: Its antigen is not identified.

Sequencing used unstimulated CD4+ T cells sorted from spleen or lymph node cells, obtained before transplant. This receptor was taken from a human donor who was the organ donor for an intestinal transplant. The gene calls are TRBV27 and TRBJ2-5; perhaps TRBD2 as D (6 bases). CDR3 loop: CASSLLICSGTHQETQYF. CDR3 nucleotide sequence: TGTGCCAGCAGTTTATTAATTTGTTCGGGGACTCATCAAGAGACCCAGTACTTC.